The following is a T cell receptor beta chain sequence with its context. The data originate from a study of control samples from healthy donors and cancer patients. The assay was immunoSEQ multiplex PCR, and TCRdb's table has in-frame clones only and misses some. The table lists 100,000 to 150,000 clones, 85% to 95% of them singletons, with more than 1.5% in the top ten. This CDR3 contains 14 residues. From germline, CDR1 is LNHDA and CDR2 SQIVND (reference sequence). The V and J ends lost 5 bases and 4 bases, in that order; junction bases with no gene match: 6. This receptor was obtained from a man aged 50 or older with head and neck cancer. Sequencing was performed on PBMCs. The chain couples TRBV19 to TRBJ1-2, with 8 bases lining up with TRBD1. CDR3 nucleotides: TGTGCCAGTAGTGACAGGGGCGAGGGCTATGGCTACACCTTC. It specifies CASSDRGEGYGYTF.